This is a list of T cell receptor beta chains from one sample in a study of regulatory T cells in long-lasting Graves disease. TCRdb re-called the multiplex PCR reads with MiXCR, one entry per CDR3 protein. The sample has hundreds of thousands of distinct CDR3 sequences; approximately 13% are singletons. This sample was shared with a second study, whose subject was T cells in Graves' hyperthyroidism and ophthalmopathy.

The material sequenced was peripheral blood mononuclear cells (PBMCs), taken at new diagnosis, from a patient treated with antithyroid drugs. The source is a man younger than 40 with Graves disease. CDR3s include the opening cysteine and the closing phenylalanine or tryptophan. A D gene is named only where the DNA matches it firmly. Part of the rows lack a size; the others show once, few, many or a class for expanded clones.

CDR3 protein | CDR3 DNA | V gene | clone size | J gene | D gene
CASSEMGDEQFF | TGTGCCAGCAGTGAAATGGGGGATGAGCAGTTCTTC | TRBV6-1 | many | TRBJ2-1 | NA
CASSSRRDLYGYTF | TGTGCCAGCAGCTCCCGCAGGGATCTCTATGGCTACACCTTC | TRBV5-4 | NA | TRBJ1-2 | NA
CASRRDRGVGTDTQYF | TGTGCCAGCAGGAGGGACAGGGGAGTGGGCACAGATACGCAGTATTTT | TRBV2 | many | TRBJ2-3 | TRBD1
CASSLEGGYGYTF | TGTGCCAGCAGCTTAGAAGGGGGCTATGGCTACACCTTC | TRBV5-1 | many | TRBJ1-2 | NA
CASSFFPVDEQYF | TGTGCCAGCAGCTTCTTCCCGGTTGACGAGCAGTACTTC | TRBV13 | NA | TRBJ2-7 | NA
CASTAGLAGADTQYF | TGTGCCAGCACCGCCGGACTAGCGGGGGCAGATACGCAGTATTTT | TRBV2 | many | TRBJ2-3 | TRBD2
CASSLARGDYGYTF | TGTGCCAGCAGCTTGGCCCGGGGGGACTATGGCTACACCTTC | TRBV5-5 | many | TRBJ1-2 | NA
CASTRTGGTYTF | TGTGCCAGTACCCGGACAGGGGGGACCTACACCTTC | TRBV19 | NA | TRBJ1-2 | TRBD1
CASSPNRGQNYEQYF | TGTGCCAGCTCACCAAACAGGGGACAAAACTACGAGCAGTACTTC | TRBV18 | NA | TRBJ2-7 | TRBD1
CASSQGVGDYYTDTQYF | TGTGCCAGCAGCCAAGGGGTAGGGGACTACTACACAGATACGCAGTATTTT | TRBV4-2 | few | TRBJ2-3 | TRBD2
CASSRQKGRGGGRETQYF | TGTGCCAGCAGCCGCCAAAAGGGGCGGGGAGGGGGTCGAGAGACCCAGTACTTC | TRBV5-6 | few | TRBJ2-5 | NA
CASSLGLLETQYF | TGTGCCAGCAGTCTGGGCCTGCTAGAGACCCAGTACTTC | TRBV28 | few | TRBJ2-5 | NA